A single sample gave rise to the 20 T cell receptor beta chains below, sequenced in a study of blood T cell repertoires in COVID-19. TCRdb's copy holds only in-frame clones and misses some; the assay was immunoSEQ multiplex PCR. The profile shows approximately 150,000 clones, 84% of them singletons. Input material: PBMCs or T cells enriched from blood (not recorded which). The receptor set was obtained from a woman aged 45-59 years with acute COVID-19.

Written as DNA, the CDR3 is TGTGCCAGCAGCTTAGTTCGGCTAGCGGAGACCTACGAGCAGTACTTC. Its translation: CASSLVRLAETYEQYF. The J gene is TRBJ2-7, the V gene TRBV11-3; 7 bases line up with TRBD2. The V and J ends lost 1 base and 2 bases, in that order; junction bases with no gene match: 8. Germline V lookup: CDR1 SGHNT, CDR2 YENEEA. The CDR3 is 16 amino acids.

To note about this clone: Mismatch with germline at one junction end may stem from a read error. The CDR3 spells CASSLGSGLAGGVNF. The CDR3 coding sequence is TGTGCCAGCAGCTTAGGGTCTGGACTAGCGGGAGGAGTGAACTTC. The chain combines TRBV7-9 with TRBJ2-4; 14 nucleotides agree with TRBD2. This CDR3 is built from 15 residues. Germline assignment: CDR1 SEHNR and CDR2 FQNEAQ (reference sequence).

In DNA form, the CDR3 reads TGTGCCAGCAGCTTAGTGGGACAGATGGCTTTCTTT. Amino acids: CASSLVGQMAFF. The chain recombines TRBV11-2 with TRBJ1-1; 7 positions agree with TRBD1. The CDR3 runs 12 residues. Germline assignment: CDR1 SGHAT and CDR2 FQNNGV. With V trimmed by 1 base and J by 11 bases, 4 bases remained unmatched. The full variable domain, in which reference TRBV11-2 and TRBJ1-1 provide the parts outside the CDR3, is EAGVAQSPRYKIIEKRQSVAFWCNPISGHATLYWYQQILGQGPKLLIQFQNNGVVDDSQLPKDRFSAERLKGVDSTLKIQPAKLEDSAVYLCASSLVGQMAFFGQGTRLTVV.

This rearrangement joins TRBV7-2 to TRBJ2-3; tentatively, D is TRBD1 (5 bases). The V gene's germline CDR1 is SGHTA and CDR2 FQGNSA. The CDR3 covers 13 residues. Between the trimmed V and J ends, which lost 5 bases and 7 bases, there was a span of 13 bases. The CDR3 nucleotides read TGTGCCAGCAGCCAAAACAAGGGGAATACGCAGTATTTT. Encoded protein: CASSQNKGNTQYF.

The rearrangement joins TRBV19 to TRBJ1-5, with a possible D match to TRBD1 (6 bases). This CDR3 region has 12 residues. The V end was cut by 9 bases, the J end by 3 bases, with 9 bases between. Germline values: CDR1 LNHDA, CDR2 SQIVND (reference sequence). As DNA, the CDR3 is TGTGCCAGCGGACAGCTCAATCAGCCCCAGCATTTT. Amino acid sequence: CASGQLNQPQHF. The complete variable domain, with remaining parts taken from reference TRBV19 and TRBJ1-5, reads DGGITQSPKYLFRKEGQNVTLSCEQNLNHDAMYWYRQDPGQGLRLIYYSQIVNDFQKGDIAEGYSVSREKKESFPLTVTSAQKNPTAFYLCASGQLNQPQHFGDGTRLSIL.

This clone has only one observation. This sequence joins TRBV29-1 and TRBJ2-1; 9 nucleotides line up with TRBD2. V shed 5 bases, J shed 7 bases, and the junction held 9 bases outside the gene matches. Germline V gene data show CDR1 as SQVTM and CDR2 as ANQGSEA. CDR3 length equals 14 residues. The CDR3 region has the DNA TGCAGCGTTTGGGAACTAGCGGGCAAAAATGAGCAGTTCTTC. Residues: CSVWELAGKNEQFF.

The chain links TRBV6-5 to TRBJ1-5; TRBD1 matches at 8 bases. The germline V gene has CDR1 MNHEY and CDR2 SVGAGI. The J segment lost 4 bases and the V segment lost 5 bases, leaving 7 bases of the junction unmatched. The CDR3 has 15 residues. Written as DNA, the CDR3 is TGTGCCAGCAGTCCCGGACAGGGTGGTAATCAGCCCCAGCATTTT. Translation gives CASSPGQGGNQPQHF.

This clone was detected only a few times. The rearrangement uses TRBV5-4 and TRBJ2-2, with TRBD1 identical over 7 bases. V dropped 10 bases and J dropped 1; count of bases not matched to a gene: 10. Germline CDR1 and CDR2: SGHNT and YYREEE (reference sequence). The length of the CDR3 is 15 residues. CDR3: CASTAGTVNTGELFF. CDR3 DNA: TGTGCCTCGACCGCCGGGACAGTGAACACCGGGGAGCTGTTTTTT.

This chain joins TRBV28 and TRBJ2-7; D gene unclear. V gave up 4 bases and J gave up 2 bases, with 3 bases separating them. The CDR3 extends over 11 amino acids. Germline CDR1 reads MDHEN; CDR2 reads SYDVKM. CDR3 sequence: CASSSAYEQYF. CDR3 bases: TGTGCCAGCAGTTCCGCCTACGAGCAGTACTTC. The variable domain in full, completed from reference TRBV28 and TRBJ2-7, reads DVKVTQSSRYLVKRTGEKVFLECVQDMDHENMFWYRQDPGLGLRLIYFSYDVKMKEKGDIPEGYSVSREKKERFSLILESASTNQTSMYLCASSSAYEQYFGPGTRLTVT.

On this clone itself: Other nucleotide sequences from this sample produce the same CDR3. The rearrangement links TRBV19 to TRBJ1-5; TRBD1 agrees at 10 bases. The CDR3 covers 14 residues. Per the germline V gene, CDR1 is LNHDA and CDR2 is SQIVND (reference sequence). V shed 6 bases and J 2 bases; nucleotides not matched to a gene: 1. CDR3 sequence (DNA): TGTGCCAGTAGCGGGACAGGGGGCAATCAGCCCCAGCATTTT. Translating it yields CASSGTGGNQPQHF.

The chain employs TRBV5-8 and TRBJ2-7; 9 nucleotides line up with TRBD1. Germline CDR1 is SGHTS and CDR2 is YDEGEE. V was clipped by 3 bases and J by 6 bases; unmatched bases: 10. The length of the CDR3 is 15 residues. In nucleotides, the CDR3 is TGTGCCAGCAGCTCCCGGACAGGGGCCAGGGGCGAGCAGTACTTC. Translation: CASSSRTGARGEQYF.

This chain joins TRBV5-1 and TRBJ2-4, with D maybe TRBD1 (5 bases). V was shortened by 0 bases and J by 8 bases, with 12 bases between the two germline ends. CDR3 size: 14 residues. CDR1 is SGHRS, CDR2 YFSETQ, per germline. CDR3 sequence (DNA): TGCGCCAGCAGCTTGGATGACAGCGCGGACATTCAGTACTTC. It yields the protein CASSLDDSADIQYF.

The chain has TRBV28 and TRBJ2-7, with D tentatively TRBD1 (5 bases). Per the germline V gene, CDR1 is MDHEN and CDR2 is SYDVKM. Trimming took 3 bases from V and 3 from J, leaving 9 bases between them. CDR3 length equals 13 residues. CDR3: CASSLEDSYEQYF. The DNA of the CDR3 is TGTGCCAGCAGTTTGGAAGACAGCTACGAGCAGTACTTC.

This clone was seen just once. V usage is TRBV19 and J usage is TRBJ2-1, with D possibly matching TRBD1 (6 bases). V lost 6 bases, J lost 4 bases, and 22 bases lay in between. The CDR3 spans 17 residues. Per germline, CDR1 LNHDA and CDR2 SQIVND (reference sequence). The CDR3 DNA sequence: TGTGCCAGTAGCATGCCCCAGGGGCTTGGGGGTTACAATGAGCAGTTCTTC. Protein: CASSMPQGLGGYNEQFF.

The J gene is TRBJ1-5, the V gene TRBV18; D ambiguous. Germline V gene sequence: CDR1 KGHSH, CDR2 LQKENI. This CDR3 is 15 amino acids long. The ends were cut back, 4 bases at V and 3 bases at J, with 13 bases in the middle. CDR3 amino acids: CASSLSAGLNQPQHF. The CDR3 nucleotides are TGTGCCAGCTCACTCTCCGCAGGACTCAATCAGCCCCAGCATTTT. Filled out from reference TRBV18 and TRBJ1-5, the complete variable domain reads NAGVMQNPRHLVRRRGQEARLRCSPMKGHSHVYWYRQLPEEGLKFMVYLQKENIIDESGMPKERFSAEFPKEGPSILRIQQVVRGDSAAYFCASSLSAGLNQPQHFGDGTRLSIL.

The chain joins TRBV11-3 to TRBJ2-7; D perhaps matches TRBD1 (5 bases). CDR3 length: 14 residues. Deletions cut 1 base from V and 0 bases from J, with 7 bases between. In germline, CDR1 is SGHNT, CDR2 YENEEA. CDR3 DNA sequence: TGTGCCAGCAGCTTAGGTGGGGCCTCCTACGAGCAGTACTTC. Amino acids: CASSLGGASYEQYF. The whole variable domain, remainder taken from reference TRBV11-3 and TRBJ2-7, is EAGVVQSPRYKIIEKKQPVAFWCNPISGHNTLYWYLQNLGQGPELLIRYENEEAVDDSQLPKDRFSAERLKGVDSTLKIQPAELGDSAVYLCASSLGGASYEQYFGPGTRLTVT.

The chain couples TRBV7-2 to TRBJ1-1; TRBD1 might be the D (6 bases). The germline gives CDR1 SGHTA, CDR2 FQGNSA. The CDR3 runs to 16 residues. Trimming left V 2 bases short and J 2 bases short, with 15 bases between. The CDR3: CASSLYYRTANTEAFF. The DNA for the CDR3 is TGTGCCAGCAGCTTATATTACAGGACAGCTAACACTGAAGCTTTCTTT.

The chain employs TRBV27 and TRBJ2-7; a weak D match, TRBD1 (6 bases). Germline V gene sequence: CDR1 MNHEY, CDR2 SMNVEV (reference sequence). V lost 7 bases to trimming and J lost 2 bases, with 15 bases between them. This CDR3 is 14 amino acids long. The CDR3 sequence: CASTKTGRPYEQYF. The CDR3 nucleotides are TGTGCCAGCACCAAGACAGGACGCCCCTACGAGCAGTACTTC.

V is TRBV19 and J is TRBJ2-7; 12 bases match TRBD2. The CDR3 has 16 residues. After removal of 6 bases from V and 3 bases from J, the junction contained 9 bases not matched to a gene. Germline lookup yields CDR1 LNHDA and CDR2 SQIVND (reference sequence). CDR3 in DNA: TGTGCCAGTAGCTCGCCACTAGCGGGAGGCCTCTACGAGCAGTACTTC. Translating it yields CASSSPLAGGLYEQYF.

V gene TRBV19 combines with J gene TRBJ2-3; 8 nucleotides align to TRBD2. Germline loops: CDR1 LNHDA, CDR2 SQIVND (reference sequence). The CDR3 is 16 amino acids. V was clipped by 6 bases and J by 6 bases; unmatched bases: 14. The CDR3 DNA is TGTGCCAGTAGACACTTGGGACTAGGCATTACGGATACGCAGTATTTT. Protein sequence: CASRHLGLGITDTQYF.